The entry that follows covers one TCR beta chain sequence. The antigen is unknown. TCRdb's copy holds only in-frame clones and misses some; the assay was immunoSEQ multiplex PCR. The table has about 50,000 clones, about nine tenths seen once; the top ten hold about 6.5%. The data were obtained in a study of OX40 agonist ivuxolimab in advanced cancers. Study-wide results and limits: Also showing low normalized T-cell clonal expansion were some of the nonresponders.

Germline loops: CDR1 MGHRA, CDR2 YSYEKL. This CDR3 is 14 amino acids long. Trimming took off 2 bases at V and 2 bases at J, with 4 bases between the two ends. The material was CD4+ or CD8+ T cells sorted from blood, obtained in a trial of the OX40 agonist ivuxolimab. The rearrangement links TRBV4-1 to TRBJ2-6, with D uncertain. The source of this sequence is an adult with an advanced solid tumor such as melanoma, head and neck, liver or kidney cancer. The CDR3 region has the DNA TGCGCCAGCAGCCAAAACGCTGGGGCCAACGTCCTGACTTTC. This sequence encodes CASSQNAGANVLTF.